This TCR beta chain derives from a study of cytomegalovirus exposure and HLA in healthy donors. Study-wide results and caveats: In a later analysis, DRB1 alleles had the most associated TCRs; HLA-C alleles the fewest.

Researchers ran the PCR with 60 Vbeta and 13 Jbeta primers. Sequencing used immunoSEQ multiplex PCR; TCRdb keeps in-frame clones, though not all of them. The data hold approximately 220,000 clones, with about 74% observed a single time. Regarding this clone: Its antigen is not identified.

V lost 3 bases, J lost 3 bases, and 20 bases lay in between. This CDR3 comprises 17 residues. Germline CDR1 LNHDA, CDR2 SQIVND (reference sequence). The gene calls are TRBV19 and TRBJ1-2; the D gene is possibly TRBD1 (6 bases). The receptor comes from a woman in her twenties or thirties in good health and CMV-seronegative. The sequenced sample consisted of PBMCs. CDR3 in amino acids: CASSIPGGESSYYGYTF. CDR3 in DNA: TGTGCCAGTAGTATTCCGGGGGGCGAGTCGTCCTACTATGGCTACACCTTC.